This T cell receptor (beta chain) originates from a study of blood T cell repertoires in COVID-19. As for the study in general: Collection of acute and convalescent COVID-19 samples took place in the United States, Italy and Spain. The analysed material was cDNA or gDNA that came from T cells, B-cell-depleted T cells, or PBMCs.

As handled by the study authors: Reference gene primers were amplified, and this amplification served to estimate nucleated cell counts. Assay used: immunoSEQ multiplex PCR; TCRdb lists only in-frame clones, some missing. V and J calls and clone size are as listed in that table; D and trimming were resolved from the DNA. The sample holds some 99,000 clones, around 85% seen once. Germline V gives CDR1 LNHDA, CDR2 SQIVND (reference sequence). This CDR3 comprises 15 residues. V trimming: 10 bases; J trimming: 0 bases; junction bases outside the gene matches: 12. The source of this sequence is a woman older than 75 with acute or convalescent COVID-19. The chain carries TRBV19 and TRBJ2-7; TRBD1 matches at 7 bases. Source material: peripheral blood. CDR3 loop: CATRRKRDSSYEQYF. In DNA, the CDR3 is TGTGCCACCAGGAGGAAGAGGGACAGCTCCTACGAGCAGTACTTC.